This TCR beta chain was sequenced in a study of blood T cell repertoires in COVID-19. Across the study: The United States, Italy and Spain supplied acute and convalescent COVID-19 samples.

Those enrolled in Seattle joined during active infection and were followed longitudinally afterward. Study processing details: For nucleated cells, counts were estimated from reference gene primer amplification. The repertoire was sequenced with immunoSEQ multiplex PCR; TCRdb's copy has only in-frame clones and lacks some. The V and J calls and clone size were taken over from that table, and D and trimming were inferred from the DNA. The sample has hundreds of thousands of clones, more than 80% seen once. V lost 7 bases and J 4 bases, leaving 16 bases between the germline ends. This CDR3 contains 13 residues. Per the germline V gene, CDR1 is SQVTM and CDR2 is ANQGSEA.

This clonotype originated in a woman older than 75 with COVID-19, enrolled during active disease. The sample was peripheral blood. The chain carries TRBV29-1 and TRBJ1-1; tentative D call: TRBD1 (5 bases). CDR3 sequence (DNA): TGCAGCGGGTTCACAGGCCCCGCCACTGAAGCTTTCTTT. It yields the protein CSGFTGPATEAFF.